This TCR beta chain derives from a study of cytomegalovirus exposure and HLA in healthy donors. Study outcomes and limitations: Versus the approximately 700-donor mean, an Asian-associated ancestry cluster reportedly showed fewer N-insertions in a later analysis.

This CDR3 comprises 15 residues. Germline V gives CDR1 SNHLY, CDR2 FYNNEI. With 2 bases removed from V and 6 bases from J, the gap between germline ends came to 16 bases. In the case of this clone: What it binds is not known.

Use of 60 Vbeta and 13 Jbeta primers characterized the PCR. The protocol was immunoSEQ multiplex PCR, while the TCRdb copy is restricted to in-frame clones and leaves out a portion. Seen here are 150,000 to 200,000 clones, about 86% observed once, and the top ten hold about 1.9%. The TCR comes from a woman in her late teens or twenties in good health and CMV-seropositive. The chain is built from TRBV2 and TRBJ1-1; D is possibly TRBD1 (5 bases). Sequencing was carried out using PBMCs. The CDR3 region is CASSELWGRGAEAFF. CDR3 nucleotide sequence: TGTGCCAGCAGTGAATTGTGGGGCCGCGGGGCTGAAGCTTTCTTT.